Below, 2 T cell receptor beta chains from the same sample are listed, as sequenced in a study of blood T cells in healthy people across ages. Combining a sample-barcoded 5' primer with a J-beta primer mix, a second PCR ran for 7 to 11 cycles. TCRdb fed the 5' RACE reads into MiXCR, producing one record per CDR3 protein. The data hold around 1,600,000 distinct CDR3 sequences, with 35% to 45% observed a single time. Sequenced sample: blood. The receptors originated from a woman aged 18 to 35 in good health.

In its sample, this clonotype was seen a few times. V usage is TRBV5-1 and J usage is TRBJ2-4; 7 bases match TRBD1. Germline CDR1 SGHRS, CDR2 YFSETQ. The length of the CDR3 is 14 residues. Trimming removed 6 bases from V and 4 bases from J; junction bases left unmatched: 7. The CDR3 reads CASNADRKKNIQYF. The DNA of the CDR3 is TGCGCCAGCAACGCGGACAGGAAAAAAAACATTCAGTACTTC.

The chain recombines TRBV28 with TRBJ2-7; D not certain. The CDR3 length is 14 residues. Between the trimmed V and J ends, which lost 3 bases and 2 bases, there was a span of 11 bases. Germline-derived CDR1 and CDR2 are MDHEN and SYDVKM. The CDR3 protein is CASSLVTYPYEQYF. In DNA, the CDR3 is TGTGCCAGCAGTTTGGTAACCTACCCCTACGAGCAGTACTTC.